These T cell receptor beta chains were read from a single sample in a study of early T cells in non-severe SARS-CoV-2 infection. TCRdb re-called the 5' RACE reads with MiXCR, one entry per CDR3 protein. The table lists 100,000 to 150,000 distinct CDR3 sequences, about 16% of them singletons. The sample taken for sequencing was whole blood. These receptors all come from an adult who was a healthcare worker with PCR-confirmed SARS-CoV-2 infection or an uninfected control (not recorded which). Both conserved end residues are part of each CDR3. A D gene is named only where the DNA matches it firmly. Size is stated for part of the rows, as once, few or many counts, or as a class when the clone is expanded.

TRBJ2-2 TRBV3-1 NA NA TGTGCCAGCAGCCAAGTAAGCGGTTACACCGGGGAGCTGTTTTTT CASSQVSGYTGELFF
TRBJ1-1 TRBV27 NA many TGTGCCAGCAGTTTAAGTGGGTTCAGTGAAGCTTTCTTT CASSLSGFSEAFF
TRBJ2-7 TRBV19 NA few TGTGCCAGCGCCGGGACACCCTCCTACGAGCAGTACTTC CASAGTPSYEQYF
TRBJ2-1 TRBV20-1 NA many TGCAGTGCTTCCCAAGTAGGGGGGGCGGATGAGCAGTTCTTC CSASQVGGADEQFF
TRBJ2-7 TRBV4-1 NA NA TGCGCCAGCAGCCAAGGAGAGGGAGGCAACGAGCAGTACTTC CASSQGEGGNEQYF
TRBJ1-2 TRBV3-1 NA NA TGTGCCAGCAGCTTCCGGAGGCAAGCGGGGGGCTACACCTTC CASSFRRQAGGYTF
TRBJ2-7 TRBV7-9 NA many TGTGCCAGCAGCTTGCTCCAGGGCGCCTACGAGCAGTACTTC CASSLLQGAYEQYF
TRBJ2-7 TRBV5-4 NA few TGTGCCAGCAGCTTGGCAGGGAACCACGAGCAGTACTTC CASSLAGNHEQYF
TRBJ1-1 TRBV5-1 NA NA TGCGCCAGCAGCTTATCAGGGTGGAACACTGAAGCTTTCTTT CASSLSGWNTEAFF
TRBJ1-2 TRBV15 TRBD1 NA TGTGCCACCAGCGTTGACAGGGCGGCGGGCGGCTACACCTTC CATSVDRAAGGYTF
TRBJ2-1 TRBV6-5 NA many TGTGCCAGCAGACCCACTAGAGACAATGAGCAGTTCTTC CASRPTRDNEQFF
TRBJ2-3 TRBV20-1 NA few TGCAGTGCCGAGCGGGGCACAGATACGCAGTATTTT CSAERGTDTQYF
TRBJ1-1 TRBV3-1 NA many TGTGCCAGCAGCCAAGAAGACAGGGAAGCTTTCTTT CASSQEDREAFF
TRBJ1-2 TRBV4-1 NA NA TGCGCCAGCAGCCAAAGTACCGGTTACAGAGGCGTTTATGGCTACACCTTC CASSQSTGYRGVYGYTF
TRBJ1-5 TRBV3-1 NA few TGTGCCAGCAGCCCACAGGGTTATAGCAATCAGCCCCAGCATTTT CASSPQGYSNQPQHF
TRBJ2-1 TRBV7-9 NA NA TGTGCCAGCAGCTTATCTTTCAATGAGCAGTTCTTC CASSLSFNEQFF
TRBJ2-7 TRBV7-9 NA few TGTGCCAGCAGCTTAGAGGAAAGGGGCGAGCAGTACTTC CASSLEERGEQYF
TRBJ1-5 TRBV19 TRBD1 few TGTGCCAGTAGTCCTTCGGGGAGGGGGCATTTAGAGCCCCAGCATTTT CASSPSGRGHLEPQHF
TRBJ2-7 TRBV12-3/TRBV12-4 NA many TGTGCCAGCAGCAAGAGGGGCCGCTACGAGCAGTACTTC CASSKRGRYEQYF
TRBJ2-7 TRBV29-1 TRBD2 many TGCAGCGCCCAACTTGGGCGGGGGGGTTACGAGCAGTACTTC CSAQLGRGGYEQYF
TRBJ1-4 TRBV2 NA few TGTGCCAGCAGTGAAGCCGGGGAAAAACTGTTTTTT CASSEAGEKLFF
TRBJ1-1 TRBV12-2 NA NA TGTGCAAGTCGCTTAGTCCCGGGACCCAGGGACACTGAAGCTTTCTTT CASRLVPGPRDTEAFF
TRBJ2-1 TRBV19 NA NA TGTGCCTCCGGCGCGGGCGAATTAGATGAGCAGTTCTTC CASGAGELDEQFF
TRBJ2-1 TRBV12-3/TRBV12-4 NA few TGTGCCAGCAGTACCCGGCTCGGTGAGCAGTTCTTC CASSTRLGEQFF
TRBJ1-5 TRBV30 NA few TGTGCCTGGACCCCATCCGGGACGTATTATCAGCCCCAGCATTTT CAWTPSGTYYQPQHF
TRBJ2-1 TRBV5-1 TRBD2 few TGCGCCAGCAGCCGGACTAGCGGGACCCATGGGGGTTCCTACAATGAGCAGTTCTTC CASSRTSGTHGGSYNEQFF
TRBJ2-3 TRBV5-1 TRBD2 NA TGCGCCAGCAGCACTACTGGCAGGAGCGGGGCAGATACGCAGTATTTT CASSTTGRSGADTQYF
TRBJ1-5 TRBV5-4 NA many TGTGCCAGCAGCTCCAACCCCAATCAGCCCCAGCATTTT CASSSNPNQPQHF
TRBJ2-2 TRBV15 NA NA TGTGCCACCAGCAGCCAAGTGGGAACCGGGGAGCTGTTTTTT CATSSQVGTGELFF
TRBJ2-1 TRBV4-2 NA NA TGTGCCAGCAGCCAACCAGGGCCCGGGAACAATGAGCAGTTCTTC CASSQPGPGNNEQFF
TRBJ2-7 TRBV20-1 TRBD2 NA TGCAGTGCTGGTCCCAGAAAGCGGGGGACCTACGAGCAGTACTTC CSAGPRKRGTYEQYF
TRBJ2-7 TRBV9 NA few TGTGCCAGCAGCGTAGCGGGGTATGGCGAGCAGTACTTC CASSVAGYGEQYF
TRBJ1-3 TRBV12-3/TRBV12-4 NA many TGTGCCAGCAGTACTGGTCAGGGGCATGGAAACACCATATATTTT CASSTGQGHGNTIYF
TRBJ2-2 TRBV20-1 NA NA TGCAGTGCTAGCTTTTATTTAGGGGACACCTACACCGGGGAGCTGTTTTTT CSASFYLGDTYTGELFF
TRBJ2-3 TRBV10-1 NA few TGCGCCAGCAGTGATGGCGGGCCAGCCGATACGCAGTATTTT CASSDGGPADTQYF
TRBJ2-3 TRBV5-1 TRBD2 many TGCGCCAGCAGCCTAGCGGGGAACGCAGATACGCAGTATTTT CASSLAGNADTQYF
TRBJ1-4 TRBV18 NA NA TGTGCCAGCTCACCCAGGTCCGCCGGCAGGGAAAAACTGTTTTTT CASSPRSAGREKLFF
TRBJ2-5 TRBV12-3/TRBV12-4 NA few TGTGCCAGCAGGCAAACAGGGTCCGAGACCCAGTACTTC CASRQTGSETQYF
TRBJ2-1 TRBV11-2 NA many TGCGCCAGCAGCTTGACACGCAATGAGCAGTTCTTC CASSLTRNEQFF
TRBJ2-7 TRBV21-1 NA few TGTGCCAGCAGAGCGGAATGGCACGAGCAGTACTTC CASRAEWHEQYF
TRBJ2-3 TRBV10-3 NA NA TGTGCCACCAGCAGCGGAGCGAGCACAGATACGCAGTATTTT CATSSGASTDTQYF